A single sample gave rise to the 32 T cell receptor beta chains below, sequenced in a study of cytomegalovirus exposure and HLA in healthy donors. This table comes from immunoSEQ multiplex PCR, and its TCRdb copy is limited to in-frame clones, with some not included. The profile shows a few hundred thousand clones, 88% of them singletons. The sequenced sample was PBMCs. The receptor source for this set is a man aged 25 to 45 in good health and CMV-seronegative.

The chain links TRBV4-3 to TRBJ2-3; weak D call: TRBD2 (6 bases). Trimming left V 0 bases short and J 2 bases short, with 15 bases between. This CDR3 contains 17 residues. Germline V gene lookup returns CDR1 LGHNA and CDR2 YSLEER. Here the CDR3 reads CASSQEEGSGTTDTQYF. As DNA, the CDR3 is TGCGCCAGCAGCCAAGAGGAGGGTAGCGGAACCACAGATACGCAGTATTTT.

Here the CDR3 reads CASSAGGTITDTQYF. The CDR3 nucleotides read TGTGCCAGCAGCGCCGGGGGGACGATCACAGATACGCAGTATTTT. The chain joins TRBV7-9 to TRBJ2-3, with 7 bases fitting TRBD2. With 5 bases clipped from V and 2 bases from J, the junction kept 7 bases outside the gene matches. The CDR3 spans 15 residues. Per germline, CDR1 SEHNR and CDR2 FQNEAQ (reference sequence).

The J gene is TRBJ1-6, the V gene TRBV5-6; D may be TRBD1 (6 bases). This CDR3 is 15 amino acids long. Trimming took 0 bases from V and 8 from J, leaving 12 bases between them. Germline values: CDR1 SGHDT, CDR2 YYEEEE. The CDR3, as DNA: TGTGCCAGCAGCTTGGACGGGACACCTTATTCACCCCTCCACTTT. This encodes CASSLDGTPYSPLHF.

The gene calls are TRBV7-2 and TRBJ1-6, with no clear D. Per the germline V gene, CDR1 is SGHTA and CDR2 is FQGNSA. The V end lost 6 bases, the J end lost 6 bases, and 9 bases lay between the germline ends. The CDR3 consists of 13 residues. The CDR3 spells CASREQINSPLHF. The DNA for the CDR3 is TGTGCCAGCAGGGAACAGATTAATTCACCCCTCCACTTT.

The rearrangement uses TRBV29-1 and TRBJ2-7, with 10 bases identical to TRBD2. The germline V gene has CDR1 SQVTM and CDR2 ANQGSEA. J was trimmed by 5 bases and V by 4 bases; bases with no gene match: 20. The length of the CDR3 is 18 residues. The CDR3 DNA reads as TGCAGCGTTGCGATTATCGTAGGGGGTAGCGGGAGGTTCCACGAGCAGTACTTC. This translates into CSVAIIVGGSGRFHEQYF.

The V call is TRBV13, the J call TRBJ2-7; D is undetermined. Germline lookup yields CDR1 PRHDT and CDR2 FYEKMQ (reference sequence). The V and J ends lost 4 bases and 1 base respectively, with 5 bases between them. This CDR3 is built from 12 residues. In nucleotides, the CDR3 is TGTGCCAGCAGCTCTCAGTCCTACGAGCAGTACTTC. This translates into CASSSQSYEQYF.

This chain joins TRBV30 and TRBJ1-4; 8 nucleotides line up with TRBD1. The J segment lost 7 bases and the V segment lost 0 bases, leaving 4 bases of the junction unmatched. The germline V gene encodes CDR1 GTSNPN and CDR2 SVGIG (reference sequence). This CDR3 comprises 14 residues. The CDR3 loop reads CAWSVQGVIEKLFF. In DNA form, the CDR3 reads TGTGCCTGGAGTGTACAGGGGGTAATTGAAAAACTGTTTTTT.

The V gene is TRBV6-5, the J gene TRBJ1-2, with 9 bases aligning to TRBD1. Germline-derived CDR1 and CDR2 are MNHEY and SVGAGI. The CDR3 loop spans 15 amino acids. The V and J ends lost 2 bases and 7 bases, in that order; junction bases with no gene match: 8. The CDR3 nucleotides are TGTGCCAGCAGTTACGGGGACAGGGATTTCAGTGGCTACACCTTC. Its translation is CASSYGDRDFSGYTF.

The V call is TRBV27, the J call TRBJ1-2, with 8 bases that match TRBD1. With V trimmed by 4 bases and J by 4 bases, 5 bases remained unmatched. CDR1 is MNHEY, CDR2 SMNVEV, per germline (reference sequence). The CDR3 spans 14 residues. The CDR3 region has the DNA TGTGCCAGCAGTTACAGGGGGGCGGGCTATGGCTACACCTTC. This gives the protein CASSYRGAGYGYTF.

The count of this clone is one. Within the sample, other DNA sequences also encode this same CDR3. The J gene is TRBJ1-1, the V gene TRBV6-5, with TRBD1 matching over 10 bases. The CDR3 contains 14 residues. Germline V lookup: CDR1 MNHEY, CDR2 SVGAGI. V dropped 5 bases and J dropped 5; count of bases not matched to a gene: 5. The CDR3 region is CASSPDRGGTEAFF. The CDR3 DNA is TGTGCCAGCAGTCCGGACAGGGGGGGTACTGAAGCTTTCTTT.

The chain has TRBV6-6 and TRBJ1-1; D might be TRBD1 (6 bases). Germline V lookup: CDR1 MNHNY, CDR2 SVGAGI (reference sequence). The CDR3 is 13 residues long. Trimming took 2 bases from V and 3 from J, leaving 7 bases between them. CDR3 nucleotide sequence: TGTGCCAGCAGTTACAACAGGGACACTGAAGCTTTCTTT. Translating it yields CASSYNRDTEAFF.

The genes are TRBV6-5 and TRBJ1-1, with TRBD1 as a possible D gene (5 bases). There are 12 residues in the CDR3. Deletions cut 0 bases from V and 8 bases from J, with 7 bases between. Looked up from germline, CDR1 is MNHEY and CDR2 is SVGAGI. The CDR3 bases are TGTGCCAGCAGTTACTCGTGGACAGAAGCTTTCTTT. Its translation is CASSYSWTEAFF.

The chain links TRBV6-5 to TRBJ2-5; 8 bases line up with TRBD2. The CDR3 consists of 15 residues. The J segment lost 4 bases and the V segment lost 4 bases, leaving 8 bases of the junction unmatched. The germline V gene encodes CDR1 MNHEY and CDR2 SVGAGI. The DNA for the CDR3 is TGTGCCAGCAGTTTGAGCGGGGGAGGTGGAGAGACCCAGTACTTC. Its protein product is CASSLSGGGGETQYF.

The chain is built from TRBV2 and TRBJ2-3; TRBD2 matches at 10 bases. V lost 3 bases and J lost 1; bases outside the gene matches: 10. The CDR3 contains 18 residues. CDR1 and CDR2 (germline): SNHLY, FYNNEI. The CDR3 nucleotides are TGTGCCAGCAGTGAGGGTTCCCTAGCGGGGGCCGGCACAGATACGCAGTATTTT. The encoded protein is CASSEGSLAGAGTDTQYF. The full variable domain, completed using reference TRBV2 and TRBJ2-3, is EPEVTQTPSHQVTQMGQEVILRCVPISNHLYFYWYRQILGQKVEFLVSFYNNEISEKSEIFDDQFSVERPDGSNFTLKIRSTKLEDSAMYFCASSEGSLAGAGTDTQYFGPGTRLTVL.

This clone turned up a few times. V usage is TRBV11-2 and J usage is TRBJ2-7; 7 bases are shared with TRBD1. The CDR3 extends over 13 amino acids. The trim removed 7 bases at V and 3 bases at J, leaving 6 bases unmatched. Germline V gene data show CDR1 as SGHAT and CDR2 as FQNNGV. For the CDR3, the DNA is TGTGCCAGCAACATGAGGACAGGCTACGAGCAGTACTTC. This sequence encodes CASNMRTGYEQYF.

The gene calls are TRBV27 and TRBJ1-6; TRBD1 agrees at 9 bases. CDR1 and CDR2 from the germline V gene are MNHEY and SMNVEV (reference sequence). This CDR3 comprises 16 residues. Unmatched junction bases numbered 6, after V lost 6 bases and J lost 3 bases. The CDR3 DNA is TGTGCCAGCAGAGTGGACAGGGGCTACTATAATTCACCCCTCCACTTT. Its protein product is CASRVDRGYYNSPLHF.

The gene calls are TRBV5-1 and TRBJ2-7; D perhaps matches TRBD2 (6 bases). CDR3 length: 14 amino acids. V was cut by 5 bases and J by 0 bases, with 12 bases left in between. The V gene's germline CDR1 is SGHRS and CDR2 YFSETQ. CDR3 sequence: CASREGRNSYEQYF. The CDR3 nucleotides read TGCGCCAGCAGGGAGGGGCGAAACTCCTACGAGCAGTACTTC.

The gene calls are TRBV5-4 and TRBJ2-2; D might be TRBD1 (5 bases). The CDR3 covers 16 residues. Germline-derived CDR1 and CDR2 are SGHNT and YYREEE (reference sequence). V gave up 1 base and J gave up 0 bases, with 10 bases separating them. Here the CDR3 DNA reads TGTGCCAGCAGCTTGAGACAGATCACGAACACCGGGGAGCTGTTTTTT. Translating gives CASSLRQITNTGELFF.

The chain is built from TRBV4-1 and TRBJ2-7; 7 positions agree with TRBD1. The germline CDR1 and CDR2 sequences are MGHRA and YSYEKL. V lost 3 bases to trimming and J lost 0 bases; unmatched junction nucleotides: 5. CDR3 length equals 15 residues. CDR3 DNA: TGCGCCAGCAGCCAGAGGACAGGAAGCTCCTACGAGCAGTACTTC. This translates into CASSQRTGSSYEQYF.

The chain employs TRBV29-1 and TRBJ2-5; a weak D match, TRBD2 (5 bases). The CDR3 has 13 residues. CDR1 SQVTM and CDR2 ANQGSEA come from the germline V gene. Trimming cost V 6 bases and J 0 bases, with 11 bases left between them. CDR3 DNA: TGCAGCGTGAGAGGGATGTACCAAGAGACCCAGTACTTC. This sequence encodes CSVRGMYQETQYF. The variable domain in full, completed from reference TRBV29-1 and TRBJ2-5, reads SAVISQKPSRDICQRGTSLTIQCQVDSQVTMMFWYRQQPGQSLTLIATANQGSEATYESGFVIDKFPISRPNLTFSTLTVSNMSPEDSSIYLCSVRGMYQETQYFGPGTRLLVL.

The J gene is TRBJ1-6, the V gene TRBV2; D perhaps matches TRBD1 (5 bases). Germline CDR1 reads SNHLY; CDR2 reads FYNNEI. Trimming shortened V by 5 bases and J by 4 bases, and 6 bases separated the two germline ends. CDR3 length: 13 residues. The CDR3 coding sequence is TGTGCCAGCAGTACAGGTTATAATTCACCCCTCCACTTT. Translating gives CASSTGYNSPLHF.

The V and J genes are TRBV10-3 and TRBJ2-7, with TRBD1 matching 8 bases. The V gene's germline CDR1 is ENHRY and CDR2 SYGVKD. V lost 10 bases to trimming and J lost 1 base; unmatched junction nucleotides: 6. The CDR3 length is 13 residues. The CDR3 loop reads CATEQGESYEQYF. CDR3 coding DNA: TGTGCCACAGAACAGGGGGAATCCTACGAGCAGTACTTC.

The chain employs TRBV5-6 and TRBJ2-1; 7 bases fit TRBD2. CDR1 and CDR2 (germline): SGHDT, YYEEEE. With 0 bases clipped from V and 4 bases from J, the junction kept 4 bases outside the gene matches. The CDR3 has 15 residues. The CDR3 here is CASSLAGGGYNEQFF. The CDR3 DNA is TGTGCCAGCAGCTTGGCTGGCGGGGGTTACAATGAGCAGTTCTTC.

The chain has TRBV7-9 and TRBJ2-1; TRBD2 agrees at 7 bases. J was trimmed by 13 bases and V by 5 bases; bases with no gene match: 8. Germline lookup yields CDR1 SEHNR and CDR2 FQNEAQ (reference sequence). The CDR3 has 12 residues. This chain's CDR3 is CASSPGTNLQFF. Written as DNA, the CDR3 is TGTGCCAGCAGCCCTGGGACTAACCTTCAGTTCTTC.

The chain couples TRBV10-1 to TRBJ2-7, with D tentatively TRBD2 (6 bases). Germline assignment: CDR1 WNHNN and CDR2 SYGVQD (reference sequence). The CDR3 extends over 13 amino acids. Trimming shortened V by 0 bases and J by 6 bases, and 9 bases separated the two germline ends. The CDR3 sequence: CASSESRGSEQYF. DNA of the CDR3: TGCGCCAGCAGTGAGTCGCGGGGAAGCGAGCAGTACTTC.

V and J are TRBV7-9 and TRBJ2-7, with 8 positions matching TRBD2. CDR1 SEHNR and CDR2 FQNEAQ come from the germline V gene (reference sequence). J gave up 2 bases and V 5 bases, and 2 bases lay outside the gene matches. The CDR3 consists of 13 residues. The CDR3 nucleotides read TGTGCCAGCAGCCCGGGGGGGACCTACGAGCAGTACTTC. This codes for CASSPGGTYEQYF.

The J gene is TRBJ2-6, the V gene TRBV4-1; perhaps TRBD1 as D (7 bases). CDR1 MGHRA and CDR2 YSYEKL come from the germline V gene. The CDR3 contains 16 residues. Between the trimmed V and J ends, which lost 4 bases and 1 base, there was a span of 11 bases. The CDR3 DNA follows: TGCGCCAGCAGCCGCGCGGGACAGTCTGGGGCCAACGTCCTGACTTTC. Protein sequence: CASSRAGQSGANVLTF.

V and J are TRBV5-1 and TRBJ2-1; 12 nucleotides match TRBD2. Per germline, CDR1 SGHRS and CDR2 YFSETQ. The V segment lost 3 bases and the J segment 2 bases; nucleotides outside the gene matches: 3. The CDR3 runs 16 residues. The DNA for the CDR3 is TGCGCCAGCAGCTGGACTAGCGGGGCCCCCTACAATGAGCAGTTCTTC. This sequence encodes CASSWTSGAPYNEQFF.

CDR3 nucleotide sequence: TGCGCCAGCAGGCCAGGATTTCGGGACAGACAAGAGACCCAGTACTTC. Its translation is CASRPGFRDRQETQYF. The rearrangement links TRBV5-1 to TRBJ2-5, with 7 bases aligning to TRBD1. CDR3 length: 16 residues. CDR1 SGHRS and CDR2 YFSETQ come from the germline V gene. Trimming cost V 5 bases and J 2 bases; bases outside gene matches: 12.

V usage is TRBV4-1 and J usage is TRBJ1-6; 9 positions agree with TRBD1. CDR1 is MGHRA and CDR2 is YSYEKL in the germline V gene. V gave up 4 bases and J gave up 10 bases; unmatched junction bases: 8. CDR3 size: 15 residues. CDR3 residues: CASSRGQGGNSPLHF. For the CDR3, the DNA is TGCGCCAGCAGCCGGGGACAGGGAGGGAACTCACCCCTCCACTTT.

The chain employs TRBV6-4 and TRBJ2-4; 8 nucleotides agree with TRBD1. Trimming took 3 bases from V and 12 from J; bases not matched to a gene: 7. The CDR3 totals 13 residues. Germline-derived CDR1 and CDR2 are MRHNA and SNTAGT. The CDR3 DNA reads TGTGCCAGCAGTGATTTCGGACAGGGCCCTCAGTACTTC. Amino acids: CASSDFGQGPQYF.

V gene TRBV6-5 combines with J gene TRBJ1-5; D might be TRBD1 (6 bases). This CDR3 contains 15 residues. V shed 0 bases and J shed 3 bases, with 9 bases lying between them. Germline V gene sequence: CDR1 MNHEY, CDR2 SVGAGI. CDR3 sequence (DNA): TGTGCCAGCAGTTACTCGAACAGGGACAATCAGCCCCAGCATTTT. Its protein is CASSYSNRDNQPQHF.